This TCR beta chain emerged from a study of T cells in Graves' hyperthyroidism and ophthalmopathy. Overall study findings and caveats: Among thyroid clonotypes expanded above 0.001, most also appeared in blood. Model-based prediction identified ophthalmopathy a median around 6.5 months prior to its onset.

The TCR beta CDR3 regions underwent amplification using RNA transcripts as the source. Primed by the HTBI set, a first-round RT-PCR was run on the TCR CDR3. TCRdb independently ran MiXCR on the multiplex PCR reads; one entry per CDR3 protein. The sample has some 400,000 distinct CDR3 sequences, around 14% seen once. A note on this clonotype: Its antigen is still unknown.

Hyperthyroidism of Graves' type that showed no ophthalmopathy progression within 18 months was stable. Hyperthyroidism, newly diagnosed and lasting under 2 months, affected patients aged 18 to 65. Trimming shortened V by 6 bases and J by 2 bases, and 14 bases separated the two germline ends. The CDR3 is 14 residues long. Germline CDR1 reads MNHNS; CDR2 reads SASEGT. This TCR was sampled from a woman aged 55 to 70 with Graves' hyperthyroidism. The source material was blood. The rearrangement uses TRBV6-1 and TRBJ2-7; either TRBD1 or TRBD2 may supply D (5 bases each). The CDR3: CASRNRGAAYEQYF. CDR3 bases: TGTGCCAGCAGAAACCGGGGCGCGGCCTACGAGCAGTACTTC.